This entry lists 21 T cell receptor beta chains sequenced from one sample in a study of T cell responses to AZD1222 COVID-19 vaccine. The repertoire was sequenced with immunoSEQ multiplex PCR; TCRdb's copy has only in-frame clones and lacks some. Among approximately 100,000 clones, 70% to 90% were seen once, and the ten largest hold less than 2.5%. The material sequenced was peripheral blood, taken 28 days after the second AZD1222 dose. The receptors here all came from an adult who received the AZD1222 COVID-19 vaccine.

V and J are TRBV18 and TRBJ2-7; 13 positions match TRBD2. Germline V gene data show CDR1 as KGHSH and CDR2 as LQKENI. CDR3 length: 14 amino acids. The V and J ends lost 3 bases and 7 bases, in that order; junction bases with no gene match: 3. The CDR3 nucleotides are TGTGCCAGCTCACCTACTAGCGGGAGGGATGAGCAGTACTTC. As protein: CASSPTSGRDEQYF.

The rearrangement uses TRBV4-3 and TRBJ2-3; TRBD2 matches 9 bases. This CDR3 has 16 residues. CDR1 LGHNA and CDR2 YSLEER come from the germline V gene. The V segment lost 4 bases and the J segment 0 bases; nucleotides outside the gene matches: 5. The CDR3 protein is CASSPDSGSSTDTQYF. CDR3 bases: TGCGCCAGCAGCCCGGATAGCGGGAGCAGCACAGATACGCAGTATTTT.

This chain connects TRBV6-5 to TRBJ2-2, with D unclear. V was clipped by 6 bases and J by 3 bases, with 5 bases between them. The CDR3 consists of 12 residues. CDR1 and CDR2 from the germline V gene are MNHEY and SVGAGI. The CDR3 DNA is TGTGCCAGCAGCACTTACACCGGGGAGCTGTTTTTT. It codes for CASSTYTGELFF.

The CDR3 reads CAISEKGATSTDTQYF. In DNA, the CDR3 is TGTGCCATCAGTGAAAAGGGGGCAACTAGCACAGATACGCAGTATTTT. This sequence joins TRBV10-3 and TRBJ2-3; 7 bases line up with TRBD1. CDR1 is ENHRY, CDR2 SYGVKD, per germline. V was clipped by 3 bases and J by 0 bases; unmatched bases: 6. CDR3 size: 16 residues.

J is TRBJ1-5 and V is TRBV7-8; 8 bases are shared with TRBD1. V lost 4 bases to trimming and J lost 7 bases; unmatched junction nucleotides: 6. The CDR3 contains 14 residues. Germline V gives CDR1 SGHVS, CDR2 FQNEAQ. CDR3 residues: CASSWTGNGQPQHF. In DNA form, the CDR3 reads TGTGCCAGCAGCTGGACAGGGAACGGACAGCCCCAGCATTTT.

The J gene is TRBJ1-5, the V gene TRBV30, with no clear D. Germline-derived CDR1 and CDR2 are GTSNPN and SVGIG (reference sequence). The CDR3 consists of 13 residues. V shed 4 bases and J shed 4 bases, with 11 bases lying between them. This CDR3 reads CAWTIGSNQPQHF. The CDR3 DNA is TGTGCCTGGACCATCGGAAGTAATCAGCCCCAGCATTTT.

This CDR3 is CASSMPGVGLAYNEQFF. The CDR3 region has the DNA TGTGCCAGTAGTATGCCTGGGGTGGGACTAGCTTACAATGAGCAGTTCTTC. The chain couples TRBV19 to TRBJ2-1; 9 nucleotides line up with TRBD2. V lost 3 bases to trimming and J lost 4 bases; unmatched junction nucleotides: 10. The germline V gene encodes CDR1 LNHDA and CDR2 SQIVND (reference sequence). This CDR3 is 17 amino acids long.

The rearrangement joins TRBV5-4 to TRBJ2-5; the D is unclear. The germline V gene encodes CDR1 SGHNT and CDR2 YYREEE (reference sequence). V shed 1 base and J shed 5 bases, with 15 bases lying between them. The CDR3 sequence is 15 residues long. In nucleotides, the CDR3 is TGTGCCAGCAGCTTGTACAAGGGCGTTGGGGAGACCCAGTACTTC. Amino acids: CASSLYKGVGETQYF.

The CDR3 sequence is CASIRQGRWTEAFF. In nucleotides, the CDR3 is TGTGCCAGCATCAGACAGGGTCGGTGGACTGAAGCTTTCTTT. The chain employs TRBV28 and TRBJ1-1; 7 bases match TRBD1. V gave up 7 bases and J gave up 5 bases; unmatched junction bases: 10. This CDR3 is built from 14 residues. CDR1 is MDHEN, CDR2 SYDVKM, per germline. Complete variable domain (other parts from reference TRBV28 and TRBJ1-1): DVKVTQSSRYLVKRTGEKVFLECVQDMDHENMFWYRQDPGLGLRLIYFSYDVKMKEKGDIPEGYSVSREKKERFSLILESASTNQTSMYLCASIRQGRWTEAFFGQGTRLTVV.

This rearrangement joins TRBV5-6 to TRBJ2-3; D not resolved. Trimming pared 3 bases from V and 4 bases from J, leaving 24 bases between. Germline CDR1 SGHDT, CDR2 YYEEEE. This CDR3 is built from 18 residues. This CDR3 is CASSYLAVAHSKADTQYF. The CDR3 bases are TGTGCCAGCAGCTACTTGGCGGTAGCCCACTCGAAGGCAGATACGCAGTATTTT.

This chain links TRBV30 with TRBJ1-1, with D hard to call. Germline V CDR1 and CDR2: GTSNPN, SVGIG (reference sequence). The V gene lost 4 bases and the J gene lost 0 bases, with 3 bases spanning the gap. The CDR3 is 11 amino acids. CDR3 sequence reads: CAWTVNTEAFF. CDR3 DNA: TGTGCCTGGACAGTGAACACTGAAGCTTTCTTT.

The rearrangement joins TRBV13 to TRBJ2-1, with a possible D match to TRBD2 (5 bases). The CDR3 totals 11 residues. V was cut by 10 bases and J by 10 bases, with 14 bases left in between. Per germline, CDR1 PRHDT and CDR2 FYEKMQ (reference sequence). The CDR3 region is CATELVAEQFF. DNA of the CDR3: TGTGCCACCGAACTAGTTGCCGAGCAGTTCTTC.

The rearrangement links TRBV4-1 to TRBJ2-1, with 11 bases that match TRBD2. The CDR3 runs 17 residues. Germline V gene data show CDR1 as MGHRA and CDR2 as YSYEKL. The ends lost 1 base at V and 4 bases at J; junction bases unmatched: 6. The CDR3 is CASSQVSSGRSYNEQFF. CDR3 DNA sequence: TGCGCCAGCAGCCAAGTCTCTAGCGGGAGGTCTTACAATGAGCAGTTCTTC.

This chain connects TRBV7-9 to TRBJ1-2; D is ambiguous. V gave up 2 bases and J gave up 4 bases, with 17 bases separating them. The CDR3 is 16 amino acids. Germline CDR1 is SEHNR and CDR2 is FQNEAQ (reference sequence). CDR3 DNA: TGTGCCAGCAGCTTATCTTTAGGGCGCGGGAGCTATGGCTACACCTTC. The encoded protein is CASSLSLGRGSYGYTF.

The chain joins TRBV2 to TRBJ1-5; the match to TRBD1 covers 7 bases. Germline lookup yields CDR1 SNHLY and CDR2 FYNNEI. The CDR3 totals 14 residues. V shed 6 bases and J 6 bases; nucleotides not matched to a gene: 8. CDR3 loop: CASRKGQNGQPQHF. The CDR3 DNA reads TGTGCCAGCAGAAAGGGACAGAATGGTCAGCCCCAGCATTTT.

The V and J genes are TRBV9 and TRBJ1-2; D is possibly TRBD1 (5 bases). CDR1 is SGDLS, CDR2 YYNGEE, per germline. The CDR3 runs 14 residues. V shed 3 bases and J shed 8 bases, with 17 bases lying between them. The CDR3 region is CASSASGTFGGYTF. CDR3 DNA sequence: TGTGCCAGCAGCGCCTCAGGGACCTTCGGGGGCTACACCTTC.

The CDR3: CASKIAGPNTGELFF. Written as DNA, the CDR3 is TGTGCCAGCAAGATAGCGGGCCCGAACACCGGGGAGCTGTTTTTT. The chain couples TRBV6-5 to TRBJ2-2; 7 bases are a match to TRBD2. Trimming took 7 bases from V and 0 from J; bases not matched to a gene: 5. Germline CDR1 reads MNHEY; CDR2 reads SVGAGI. The CDR3 contains 15 residues.

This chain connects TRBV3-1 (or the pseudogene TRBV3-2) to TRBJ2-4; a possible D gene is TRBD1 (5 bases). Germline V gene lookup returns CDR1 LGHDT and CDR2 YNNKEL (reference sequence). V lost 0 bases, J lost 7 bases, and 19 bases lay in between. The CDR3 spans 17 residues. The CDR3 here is CASSQDLRQPLGNIQYF. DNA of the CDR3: TGTGCCAGCAGCCAAGATCTTCGACAGCCCCTAGGGAACATTCAGTACTTC.

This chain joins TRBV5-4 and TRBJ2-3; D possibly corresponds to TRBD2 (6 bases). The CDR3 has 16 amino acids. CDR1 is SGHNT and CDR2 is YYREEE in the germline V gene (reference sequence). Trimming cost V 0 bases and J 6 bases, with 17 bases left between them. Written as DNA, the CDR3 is TGTGCCAGCAGCTTGGAGCCGGGCGGGATCATGGATACGCAGTATTTT. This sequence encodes CASSLEPGGIMDTQYF. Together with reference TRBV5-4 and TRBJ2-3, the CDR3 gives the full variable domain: ETGVTQSPTHLIKTRGQQVTLRCSSQSGHNTVSWYQQALGQGPQFIFQYYREEENGRGNFPPRFSGLQFPNYSSELNVNALELDDSALYLCASSLEPGGIMDTQYFGPGTRLTVL.

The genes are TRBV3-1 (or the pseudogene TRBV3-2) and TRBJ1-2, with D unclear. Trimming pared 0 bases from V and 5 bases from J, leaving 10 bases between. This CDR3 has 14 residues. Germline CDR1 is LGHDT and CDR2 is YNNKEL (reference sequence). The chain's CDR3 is CASSQEDILYGYTF. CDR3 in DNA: TGTGCCAGCAGCCAAGAAGACATACTGTATGGCTACACCTTC.

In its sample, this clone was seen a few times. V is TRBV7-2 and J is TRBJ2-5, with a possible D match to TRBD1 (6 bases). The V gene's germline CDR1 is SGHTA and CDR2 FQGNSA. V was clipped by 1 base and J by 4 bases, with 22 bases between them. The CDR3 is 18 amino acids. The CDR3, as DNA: TGTGCCAGCAGCTTAGGATTCCTCACAGGGTTCATGAGAGAGACCCAGTACTTC. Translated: CASSLGFLTGFMRETQYF.